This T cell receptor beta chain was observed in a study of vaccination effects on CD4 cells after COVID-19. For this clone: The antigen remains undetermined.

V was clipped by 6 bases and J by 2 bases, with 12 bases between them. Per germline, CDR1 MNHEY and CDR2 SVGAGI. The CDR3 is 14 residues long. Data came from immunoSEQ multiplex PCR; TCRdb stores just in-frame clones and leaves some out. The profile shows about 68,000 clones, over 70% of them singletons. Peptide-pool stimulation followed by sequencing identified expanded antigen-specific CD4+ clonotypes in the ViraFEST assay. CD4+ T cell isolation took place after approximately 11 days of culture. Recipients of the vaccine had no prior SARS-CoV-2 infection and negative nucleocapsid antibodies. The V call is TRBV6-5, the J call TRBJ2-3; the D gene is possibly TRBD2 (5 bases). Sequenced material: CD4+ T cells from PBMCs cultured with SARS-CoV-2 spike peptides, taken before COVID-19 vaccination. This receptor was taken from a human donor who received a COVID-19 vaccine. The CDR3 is CASSLERDTDTQYF. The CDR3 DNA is TGTGCCAGCAGCCTAGAGAGGGACACAGATACGCAGTATTTT.